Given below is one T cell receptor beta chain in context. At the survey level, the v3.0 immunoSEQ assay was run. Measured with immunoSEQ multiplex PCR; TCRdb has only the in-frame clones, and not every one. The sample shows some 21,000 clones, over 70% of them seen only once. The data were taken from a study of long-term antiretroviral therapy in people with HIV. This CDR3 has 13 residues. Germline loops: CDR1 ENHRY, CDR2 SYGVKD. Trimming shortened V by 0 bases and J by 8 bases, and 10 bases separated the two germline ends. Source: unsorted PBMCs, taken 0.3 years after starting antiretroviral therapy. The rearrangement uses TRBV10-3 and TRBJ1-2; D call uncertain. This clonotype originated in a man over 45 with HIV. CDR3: CAISESIAPGYTF. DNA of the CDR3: TGTGCCATCAGTGAGTCGATTGCGCCCGGCTACACCTTC.